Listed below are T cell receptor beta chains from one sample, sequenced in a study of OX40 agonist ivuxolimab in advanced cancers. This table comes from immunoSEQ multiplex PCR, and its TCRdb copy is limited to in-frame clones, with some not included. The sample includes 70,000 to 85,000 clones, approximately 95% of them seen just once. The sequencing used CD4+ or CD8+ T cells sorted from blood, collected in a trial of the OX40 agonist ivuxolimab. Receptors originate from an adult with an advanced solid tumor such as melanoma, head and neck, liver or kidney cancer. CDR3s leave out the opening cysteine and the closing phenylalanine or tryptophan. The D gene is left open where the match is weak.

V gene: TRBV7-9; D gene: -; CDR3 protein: ASSFGTYEQY
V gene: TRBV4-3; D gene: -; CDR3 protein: ASSQDWPSNQPQH
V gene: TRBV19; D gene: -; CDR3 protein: ASSLGTGPVGQF
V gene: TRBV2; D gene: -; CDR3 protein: ASAYNEQF
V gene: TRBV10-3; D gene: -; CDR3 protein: ATRNGRTEAF
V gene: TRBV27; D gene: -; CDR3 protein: ASSVFQGTEAF
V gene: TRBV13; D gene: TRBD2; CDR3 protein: ASRAGGHEQY
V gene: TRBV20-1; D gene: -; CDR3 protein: SAKYRVWAF
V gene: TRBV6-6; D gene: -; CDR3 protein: ASSYSIETQY
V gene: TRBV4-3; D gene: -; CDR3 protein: ASSQDVVGRWGANVLT
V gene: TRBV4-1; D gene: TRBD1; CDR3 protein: ASSQYEGQGRNTEAF
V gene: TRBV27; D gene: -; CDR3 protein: ASSFSPRNEQF
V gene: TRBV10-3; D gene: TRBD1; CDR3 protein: AIRDRGMNTEAF
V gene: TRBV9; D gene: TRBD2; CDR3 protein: ASSVGTSGQETQY
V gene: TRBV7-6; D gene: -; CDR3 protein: ASSTRTIETQY
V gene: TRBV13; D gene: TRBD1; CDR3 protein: ASSLGTETYEQY
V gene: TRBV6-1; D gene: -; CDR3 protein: ASSYRYEQY
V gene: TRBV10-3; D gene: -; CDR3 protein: ATLEAGSNEQF
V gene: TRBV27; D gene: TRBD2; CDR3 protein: ASRLAGGMDTQY
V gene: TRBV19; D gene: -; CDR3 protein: ASSPPGTLSYEQY
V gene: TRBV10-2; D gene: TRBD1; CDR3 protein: ASSIKGQGTYNEQF
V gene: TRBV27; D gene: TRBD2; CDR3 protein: ASSATSVSSYEQY
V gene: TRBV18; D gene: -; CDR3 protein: ASSPGSSYNEQF
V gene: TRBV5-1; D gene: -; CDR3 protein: ASRPQGSYGYT
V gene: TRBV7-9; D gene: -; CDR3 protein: ASLTRELDTQY
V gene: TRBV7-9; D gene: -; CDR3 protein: ASGGIANYGYT
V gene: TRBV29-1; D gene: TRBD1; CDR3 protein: SALGRDRGYEQY
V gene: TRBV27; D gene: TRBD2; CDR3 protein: ASSFSGRAYEQY
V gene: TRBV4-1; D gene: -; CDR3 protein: ASSHGTELAGELF
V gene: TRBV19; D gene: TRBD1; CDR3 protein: ASSEHLGQLAKNIQY
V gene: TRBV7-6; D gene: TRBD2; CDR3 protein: ASSSGLAGVTEQY
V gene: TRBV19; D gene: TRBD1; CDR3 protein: ASSYRGDTQY
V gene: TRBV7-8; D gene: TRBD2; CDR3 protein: ASSPGTSVYNEQF
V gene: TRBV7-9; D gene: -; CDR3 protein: ASSLHSATDTQY
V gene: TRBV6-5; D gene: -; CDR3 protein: ASSYAVNTEAF
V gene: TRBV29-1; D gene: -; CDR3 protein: SARTGGTYEQY
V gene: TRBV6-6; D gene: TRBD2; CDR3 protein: ASSYVRGLAELEQY
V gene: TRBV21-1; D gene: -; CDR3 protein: ASSKRNSTYNEQF
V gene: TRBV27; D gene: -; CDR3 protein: ASSPAGRYEQY
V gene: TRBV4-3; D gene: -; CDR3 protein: ASSQGTYSGANVLT
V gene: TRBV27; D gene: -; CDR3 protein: ASSLTGNTEAF
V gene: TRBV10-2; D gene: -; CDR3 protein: ASSVVNTEAF
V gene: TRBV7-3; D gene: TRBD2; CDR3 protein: ASSLYGRIREGTGELF
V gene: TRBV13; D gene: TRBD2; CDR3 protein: ASSHLGGGRDEQY
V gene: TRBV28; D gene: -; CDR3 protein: ASSLLAGIQPQH
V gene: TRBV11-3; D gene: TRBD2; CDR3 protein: ASSMGGLAKETQY
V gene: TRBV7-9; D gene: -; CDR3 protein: ASSPTTDTQY
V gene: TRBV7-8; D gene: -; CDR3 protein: ASSLYPGVGTDTQY
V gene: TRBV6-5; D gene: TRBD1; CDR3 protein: ASTATGYTEAF
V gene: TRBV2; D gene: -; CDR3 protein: ASRDGWAVNYGYT